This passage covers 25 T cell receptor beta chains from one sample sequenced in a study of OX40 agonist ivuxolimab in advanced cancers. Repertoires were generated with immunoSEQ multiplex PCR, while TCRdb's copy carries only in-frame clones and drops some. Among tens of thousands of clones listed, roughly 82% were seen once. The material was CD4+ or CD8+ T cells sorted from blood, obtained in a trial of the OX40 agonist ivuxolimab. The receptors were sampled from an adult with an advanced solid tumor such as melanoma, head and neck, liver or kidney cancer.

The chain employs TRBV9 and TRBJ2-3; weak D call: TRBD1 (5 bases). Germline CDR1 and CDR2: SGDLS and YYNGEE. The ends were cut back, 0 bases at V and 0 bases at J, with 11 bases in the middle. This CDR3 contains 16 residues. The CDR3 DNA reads TGTGCCAGCAGCGTAGGTAGGGCAGGGAGCACAGATACGCAGTATTTT. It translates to CASSVGRAGSTDTQYF.

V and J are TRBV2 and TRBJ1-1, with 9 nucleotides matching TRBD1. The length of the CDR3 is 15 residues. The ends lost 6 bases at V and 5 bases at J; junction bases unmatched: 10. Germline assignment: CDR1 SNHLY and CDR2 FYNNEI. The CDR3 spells CASRGRTGEGTEAFF. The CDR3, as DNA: TGTGCCAGCAGAGGCAGGACAGGGGAGGGAACTGAAGCTTTCTTT. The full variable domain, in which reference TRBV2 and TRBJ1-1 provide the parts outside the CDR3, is EPEVTQTPSHQVTQMGQEVILRCVPISNHLYFYWYRQILGQKVEFLVSFYNNEISEKSEIFDDQFSVERPDGSNFTLKIRSTKLEDSAMYFCASRGRTGEGTEAFFGQGTRLTVV.

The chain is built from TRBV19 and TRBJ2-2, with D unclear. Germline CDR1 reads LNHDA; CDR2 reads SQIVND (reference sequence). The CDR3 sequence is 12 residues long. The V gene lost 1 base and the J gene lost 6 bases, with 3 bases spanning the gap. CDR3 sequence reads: CASSIVAGELFF. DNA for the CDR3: TGTGCCAGTAGTATAGTTGCCGGGGAGCTGTTTTTT.

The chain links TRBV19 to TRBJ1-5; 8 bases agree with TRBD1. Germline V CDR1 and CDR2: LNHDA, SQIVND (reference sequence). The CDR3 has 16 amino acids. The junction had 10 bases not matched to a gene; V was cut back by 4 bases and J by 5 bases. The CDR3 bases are TGTGCCAGTAGTACCCCCGACAGGGGAGCGCATCAGCCCCAGCATTTT. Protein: CASSTPDRGAHQPQHF.

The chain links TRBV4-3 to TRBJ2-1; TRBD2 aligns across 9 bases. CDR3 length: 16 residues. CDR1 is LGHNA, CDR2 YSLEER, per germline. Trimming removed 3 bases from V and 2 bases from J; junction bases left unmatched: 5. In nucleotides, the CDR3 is TGCGCCAGCAGCCAGGGGACTAGCTTTGCCTACAATGAGCAGTTCTTC. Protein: CASSQGTSFAYNEQFF.

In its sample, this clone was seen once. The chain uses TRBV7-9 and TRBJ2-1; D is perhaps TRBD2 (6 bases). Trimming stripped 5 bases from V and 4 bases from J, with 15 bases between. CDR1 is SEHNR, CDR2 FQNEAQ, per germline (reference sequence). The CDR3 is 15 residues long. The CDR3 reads CASSTTSGRYNEQFF. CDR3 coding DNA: TGTGCCAGCAGCACAACAAGCGGGCGGTACAATGAGCAGTTCTTC.

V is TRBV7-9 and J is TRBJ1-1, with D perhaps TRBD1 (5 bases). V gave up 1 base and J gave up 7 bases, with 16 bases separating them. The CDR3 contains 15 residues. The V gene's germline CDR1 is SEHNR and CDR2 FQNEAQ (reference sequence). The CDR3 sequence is CASSLGLGDGVEAFF. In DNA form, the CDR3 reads TGTGCCAGCAGCTTAGGATTGGGGGACGGAGTTGAAGCTTTCTTT.

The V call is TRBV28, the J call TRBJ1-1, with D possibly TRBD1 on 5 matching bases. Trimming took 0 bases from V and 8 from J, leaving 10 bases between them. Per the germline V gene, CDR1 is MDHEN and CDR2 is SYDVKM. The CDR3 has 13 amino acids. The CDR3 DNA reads TGTGCCAGCAGTTTATGGAACGAGGGGGAAGCTTTCTTT. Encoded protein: CASSLWNEGEAFF.

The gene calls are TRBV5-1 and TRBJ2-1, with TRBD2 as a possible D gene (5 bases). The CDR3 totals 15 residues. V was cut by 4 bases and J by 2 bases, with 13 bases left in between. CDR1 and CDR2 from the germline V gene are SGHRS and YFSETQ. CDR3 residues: CASSGGLSAYNEQFF. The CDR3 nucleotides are TGCGCCAGCAGCGGAGGACTGTCCGCCTACAATGAGCAGTTCTTC.

The DNA for the CDR3 is TGTGCCAGCAGCTTGAGGTCAGAATTTTATGGCTACACCTTC. Protein: CASSLRSEFYGYTF. The rearrangement links TRBV5-5 to TRBJ1-2, with unresolved D. This CDR3 has 14 amino acids. Germline V gene lookup returns CDR1 SGHKS and CDR2 YYEKEE (reference sequence). V lost 1 base, J lost 5 bases, and 12 bases lay in between.

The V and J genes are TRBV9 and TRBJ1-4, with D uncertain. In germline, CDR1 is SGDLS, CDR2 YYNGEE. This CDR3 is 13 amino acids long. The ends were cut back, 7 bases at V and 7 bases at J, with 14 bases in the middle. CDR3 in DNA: TGTGCCAGCGCGAAGTGGGAGGGTGAAAAACTGTTTTTT. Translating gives CASAKWEGEKLFF.

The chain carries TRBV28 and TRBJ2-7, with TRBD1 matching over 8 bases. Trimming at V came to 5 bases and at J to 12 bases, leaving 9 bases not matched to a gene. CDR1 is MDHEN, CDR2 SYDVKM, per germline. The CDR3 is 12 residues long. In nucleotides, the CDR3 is TGTGCCAGCAGTCTCACGACAGGGGAGAGGTACTTC. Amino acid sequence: CASSLTTGERYF.

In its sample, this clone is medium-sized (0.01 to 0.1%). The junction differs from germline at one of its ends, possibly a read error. CDR3 DNA: TGTGCCAGCAGCGGAATTAGCGGGAGGGCCTATAATGAGCAGTTCTTC. Its protein is CASSGISGRAYNEQFF. The chain is built from TRBV9 and TRBJ2-1; 11 bases agree with TRBD2. The CDR3 has 16 residues. The V gene's germline CDR1 is SGDLS and CDR2 YYNGEE.

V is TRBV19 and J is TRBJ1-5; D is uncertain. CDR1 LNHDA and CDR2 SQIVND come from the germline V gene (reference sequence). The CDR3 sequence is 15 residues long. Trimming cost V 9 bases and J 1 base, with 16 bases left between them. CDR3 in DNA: TGTGCCAGCCTGGGCTTTGTTGGCAGCAATCAGCCCCAGCATTTT. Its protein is CASLGFVGSNQPQHF.

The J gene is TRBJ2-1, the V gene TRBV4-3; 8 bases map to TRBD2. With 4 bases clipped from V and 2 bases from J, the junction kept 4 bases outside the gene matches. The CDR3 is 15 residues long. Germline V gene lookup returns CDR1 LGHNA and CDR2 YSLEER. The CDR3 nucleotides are TGCGCCAGCAGCCCGAAAGCGGGAGCCTACAATGAGCAGTTCTTC. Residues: CASSPKAGAYNEQFF.

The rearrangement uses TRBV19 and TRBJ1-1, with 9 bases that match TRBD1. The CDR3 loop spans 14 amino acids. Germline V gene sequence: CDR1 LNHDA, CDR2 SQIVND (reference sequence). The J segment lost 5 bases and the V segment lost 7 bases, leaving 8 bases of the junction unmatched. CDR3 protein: CASIYTGGRTEAFF. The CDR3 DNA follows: TGTGCCAGTATTTATACAGGGGGCCGGACTGAAGCTTTCTTT.

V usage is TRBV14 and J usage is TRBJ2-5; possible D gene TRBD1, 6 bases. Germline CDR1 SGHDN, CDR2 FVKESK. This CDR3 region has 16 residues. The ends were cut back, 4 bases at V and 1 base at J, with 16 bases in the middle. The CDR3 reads CASSPLPDRSQETQYF. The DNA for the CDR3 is TGTGCCAGCAGCCCCCTCCCGGACAGATCCCAAGAGACCCAGTACTTC.

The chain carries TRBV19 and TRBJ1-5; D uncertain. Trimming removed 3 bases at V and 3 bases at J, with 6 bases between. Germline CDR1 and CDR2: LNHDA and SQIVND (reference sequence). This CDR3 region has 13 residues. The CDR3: CASSIGYNQPQHF. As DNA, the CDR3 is TGTGCCAGTAGTATCGGTTACAATCAGCCCCAGCATTTT.

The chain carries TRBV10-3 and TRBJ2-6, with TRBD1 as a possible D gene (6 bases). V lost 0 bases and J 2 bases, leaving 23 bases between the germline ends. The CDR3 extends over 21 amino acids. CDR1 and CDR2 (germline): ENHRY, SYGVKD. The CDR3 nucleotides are TGTGCCATCAGTGAGTCGCTATACAGGGCTTGGTCCGAGGCTGGGGCCAACGTCCTGACTTTC. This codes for CAISESLYRAWSEAGANVLTF.

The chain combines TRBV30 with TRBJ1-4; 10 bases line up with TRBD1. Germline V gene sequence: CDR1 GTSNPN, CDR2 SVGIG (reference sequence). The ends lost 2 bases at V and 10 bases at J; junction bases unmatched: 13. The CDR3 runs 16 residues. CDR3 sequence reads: CAWSSGQGQVGLKLFF. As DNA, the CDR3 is TGTGCCTGGAGTTCGGGACAGGGGCAAGTTGGGCTAAAACTGTTTTTT.

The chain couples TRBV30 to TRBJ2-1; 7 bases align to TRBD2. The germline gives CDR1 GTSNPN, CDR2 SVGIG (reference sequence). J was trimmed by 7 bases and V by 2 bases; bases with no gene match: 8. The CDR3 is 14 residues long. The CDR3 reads CAWSLGGGVNEQFF. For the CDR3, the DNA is TGTGCCTGGAGTCTCGGGGGAGGGGTTAATGAGCAGTTCTTC.

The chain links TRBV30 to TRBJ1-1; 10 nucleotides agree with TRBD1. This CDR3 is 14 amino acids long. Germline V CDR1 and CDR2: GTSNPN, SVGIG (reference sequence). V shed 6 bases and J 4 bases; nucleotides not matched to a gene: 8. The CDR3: CACRQGAVVTEAFF. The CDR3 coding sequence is TGTGCCTGCCGACAGGGGGCGGTCGTCACTGAAGCTTTCTTT.

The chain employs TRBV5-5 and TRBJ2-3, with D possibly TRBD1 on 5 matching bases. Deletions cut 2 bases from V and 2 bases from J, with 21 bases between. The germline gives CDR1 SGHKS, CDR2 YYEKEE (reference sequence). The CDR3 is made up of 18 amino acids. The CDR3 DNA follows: TGTGCCAGCAGCTTTGGGGCAGGAGAAGGAGTGTCCACAGATACGCAGTATTTT. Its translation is CASSFGAGEGVSTDTQYF.

CDR3 in amino acids: CASSLGTGVYTEAFF. The CDR3 bases are TGTGCCAGCAGCTTGGGGACAGGGGTATACACTGAAGCTTTCTTT. The chain carries TRBV5-6 and TRBJ1-1; 9 positions agree with TRBD1. V trimming: 0 bases; J trimming: 3 bases; junction bases outside the gene matches: 3. Per germline, CDR1 SGHDT and CDR2 YYEEEE. The CDR3 consists of 15 residues.

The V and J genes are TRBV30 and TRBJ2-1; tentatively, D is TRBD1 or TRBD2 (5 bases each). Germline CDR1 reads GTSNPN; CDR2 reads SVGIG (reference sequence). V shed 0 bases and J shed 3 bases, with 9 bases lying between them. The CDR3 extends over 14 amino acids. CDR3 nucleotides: TGTGCCTGGAGTGTACTGGGGGACTACAATGAGCAGTTCTTC. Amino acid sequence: CAWSVLGDYNEQFF. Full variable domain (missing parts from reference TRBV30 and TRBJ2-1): SQTIHQWPATLVQPVGSPLSLECTVEGTSNPNLYWYRQAAGRGLQLLFYSVGIGQISSEVPQNLSASRPQDRQFILSSKKLLLSDSGFYLCAWSVLGDYNEQFFGPGTRLTVL.